A single sample gave rise to the 19 T cell receptor beta chains below, sequenced in a study of blood T cell repertoires in COVID-19. Sequenced by immunoSEQ multiplex PCR; TCRdb stores in-frame clones only, minus some. The sample yields a few hundred thousand clones, less than 90% seen once. Sequencing was performed on peripheral blood. These receptors originate from a man aged 25-40 years with active or convalescent COVID-19.

The chain uses TRBV7-9 and TRBJ2-4; D is perhaps TRBD2 (6 bases). V lost 5 bases and J 6 bases, leaving 17 bases between the germline ends. Germline CDR1 SEHNR, CDR2 FQNEAQ (reference sequence). The CDR3 has 15 amino acids. The CDR3 sequence: CASSGDSPSGNIQYF. Here the CDR3 DNA reads TGTGCCAGCAGCGGGGACTCCCCCAGTGGAAACATTCAGTACTTC.

This chain uses TRBV28 with TRBJ1-4; D is ambiguous. CDR3 length equals 14 residues. Germline CDR1 reads MDHEN; CDR2 reads SYDVKM. V was pared by 6 bases and J by 0 bases, with 8 bases between. The CDR3 DNA reads TGTGCCAGCAGAACCACTTCAACTAATGAAAAACTGTTTTTT. It codes for CASRTTSTNEKLFF.

The rearrangement links TRBV28 to TRBJ1-2, with TRBD1 matching 8 bases. V trimming: 3 bases; J trimming: 2 bases; junction bases outside the gene matches: 11. The CDR3 runs to 17 residues. Per germline, CDR1 MDHEN and CDR2 SYDVKM. CDR3 nucleotides: TGTGCCAGCAGTTTGGGGGACAGGTGGGCTTCCAACTATGGCTACACCTTC. Amino acids: CASSLGDRWASNYGYTF.

This clone was seen more than once but under ten times. V and J are TRBV14 and TRBJ2-5, with D possibly matching TRBD2 (6 bases). The CDR3 totals 12 residues. Trimming took off 4 bases at V and 4 bases at J, with 7 bases between the two ends. Germline V CDR1 and CDR2: SGHDN, FVKESK. The CDR3 spells CASSLSGETQYF. The CDR3 region has the DNA TGTGCCAGCAGCCTTAGCGGAGAGACCCAGTACTTC. Variable domain in full (rest from reference TRBV14 and TRBJ2-5): EAGVTQFPSHSVIEKGQTVTLRCDPISGHDNLYWYRRVMGKEIKFLLHFVKESKQDESGMPNNRFLAERTGGTYSTLKVQPAELEDSGVYFCASSLSGETQYFGPGTRLLVL.

The chain couples TRBV5-1 to TRBJ1-2, with TRBD1 identical over 9 bases. CDR3 size: 18 residues. V lost 0 bases and J lost 0; bases outside the gene matches: 9. The germline V gene has CDR1 SGHRS and CDR2 YFSETQ. This CDR3 is CASSLEGQGWPTNYGYTF. DNA of the CDR3: TGCGCCAGCAGCTTGGAGGGACAGGGTTGGCCGACTAACTATGGCTACACCTTC.

V usage is TRBV15 and J usage is TRBJ1-1, with no clear D. CDR3 length: 16 amino acids. Germline CDR1 is LNHNV and CDR2 is YYDKDF (reference sequence). Trimming removed 0 bases from V and 4 bases from J, with 15 bases in between. Here the CDR3 reads CATSRDSPPFSTEAFF. CDR3 sequence (DNA): TGTGCCACCAGCAGAGATTCCCCCCCCTTTTCCACTGAAGCTTTCTTT.

The V and J genes are TRBV7-8 and TRBJ2-2; 8 bases line up with TRBD2. CDR1 is SGHVS and CDR2 is FQNEAQ in the germline V gene. V shed 0 bases and J 3 bases; nucleotides not matched to a gene: 6. There are 17 residues in the CDR3. CDR3 amino acids: CASSLAQRGKYTGELFF. CDR3 coding DNA: TGTGCCAGCAGCTTAGCGCAGCGGGGGAAGTACACCGGGGAGCTGTTTTTT.

The chain has TRBV5-4 and TRBJ2-1; D possibly corresponds to TRBD1 (6 bases). V dropped 0 bases and J dropped 7 bases, with 14 bases sitting between them. The length of the CDR3 is 15 residues. Germline V lookup: CDR1 SGHNT, CDR2 YYREEE (reference sequence). The CDR3 is CASSLGWDIGNEQFF. Written as DNA, the CDR3 is TGTGCCAGCAGCTTGGGCTGGGACATCGGGAATGAGCAGTTCTTC.

This clone has a single count. V is TRBV27 and J is TRBJ2-3; 9 nucleotides line up with TRBD2. J was trimmed by 0 bases and V by 5 bases; bases with no gene match: 18. The CDR3 is 20 residues long. Germline V CDR1 and CDR2: MNHEY, SMNVEV (reference sequence). The CDR3 is CASSASSPAGGYTSTDTQYF. CDR3 coding DNA: TGTGCCAGCAGTGCGTCAAGCCCAGCGGGGGGCTATACTAGCACAGATACGCAGTATTTT.

The V gene is TRBV27, the J gene TRBJ2-6; D may be TRBD1 (6 bases). Germline V lookup: CDR1 MNHEY, CDR2 SMNVEV (reference sequence). V gave up 7 bases and J gave up 2 bases, with 12 bases separating them. The CDR3 consists of 15 residues. The CDR3 reads CASTVTGPGANVLTF. The DNA for the CDR3 is TGTGCCAGCACCGTAACAGGGCCTGGGGCCAACGTCCTGACTTTC.

The genes are TRBV14 and TRBJ1-1, with D tentatively TRBD1 (5 bases). V shed 4 bases and J shed 7 bases, with 16 bases lying between them. Germline loops: CDR1 SGHDN, CDR2 FVKESK. The length of the CDR3 is 14 residues. Written as DNA, the CDR3 is TGTGCCAGCAGCCCCCTCCATGTGGGGGGTGAAGCTTTCTTT. This gives the protein CASSPLHVGGEAFF. The full variable domain, its missing parts supplied by reference TRBV14 and TRBJ1-1, is EAGVTQFPSHSVIEKGQTVTLRCDPISGHDNLYWYRRVMGKEIKFLLHFVKESKQDESGMPNNRFLAERTGGTYSTLKVQPAELEDSGVYFCASSPLHVGGEAFFGQGTRLTVV.

The chain couples TRBV10-3 to TRBJ2-7; D call uncertain. The CDR3 loop spans 12 amino acids. The V end lost 4 bases, the J end lost 1 base, and 5 bases lay between the germline ends. Per the germline V gene, CDR1 is ENHRY and CDR2 is SYGVKD. The CDR3 loop reads CAISAESYEQYF. CDR3 nucleotide sequence: TGTGCCATCAGTGCGGAGTCCTACGAGCAGTACTTC.

The rearrangement uses TRBV9 and TRBJ2-7; D not resolved. The CDR3 sequence is 14 residues long. V lost 4 bases, J lost 3 bases, and 14 bases lay in between. Per the germline V gene, CDR1 is SGDLS and CDR2 is YYNGEE. DNA for the CDR3: TGTGCCAGCAGCCCCCGAGGCCCCCTCTACGAGCAGTACTTC. Its translation is CASSPRGPLYEQYF.

The genes are TRBV5-1 and TRBJ2-3; D is undetermined. Per the germline V gene, CDR1 is SGHRS and CDR2 is YFSETQ. Trimming left V 4 bases short and J 0 bases short, with 9 bases between. This CDR3 spans 14 amino acids. CDR3 sequence: CASSEVTSTDTQYF. The CDR3 DNA reads as TGCGCCAGCAGCGAGGTAACTAGCACAGATACGCAGTATTTT.

CDR3 residues: CASSMSRQLVRYF. CDR3 coding DNA: TGTGCCAGCAGCATGTCTAGGCAACTCGTGCGGTACTTC. The genes are TRBV5-6 and TRBJ2-7; no definite D call. The V gene lost 4 bases and the J gene lost 12 bases, with 20 bases spanning the gap. Looked up from germline, CDR1 is SGHDT and CDR2 is YYEEEE. The CDR3 sequence is 13 residues long.

The chain combines TRBV19 with TRBJ1-5, with D possibly matching TRBD1 (5 bases). Germline loops: CDR1 LNHDA, CDR2 SQIVND (reference sequence). With 1 base removed from V and 1 base from J, the gap between germline ends came to 8 bases. The CDR3 covers 15 residues. CDR3 sequence: CASSIGRGSNQPQHF. The CDR3 DNA follows: TGTGCCAGTAGTATAGGAAGGGGAAGCAATCAGCCCCAGCATTTT.

V usage is TRBV29-1 and J usage is TRBJ2-2; TRBD2 agrees at 12 bases. CDR3 length: 17 residues. The trim removed 7 bases at V and 5 bases at J, leaving 14 bases unmatched. The germline V gene encodes CDR1 SQVTM and CDR2 ANQGSEA. Here the CDR3 reads CSALARLAGVGTGELFF. CDR3 nucleotides: TGCAGCGCCCTAGCCCGACTAGCGGGAGTTGGGACCGGGGAGCTGTTTTTT.

There are a few counts of this clone. V gene TRBV7-2 combines with J gene TRBJ2-7; D ambiguous. CDR1 is SGHTA, CDR2 FQGNSA, per germline. CDR3 size: 15 residues. Trimming left V 5 bases short and J 3 bases short, with 17 bases between. CDR3 sequence: CASSPPPAGYYEQYF. DNA for the CDR3: TGTGCCAGCAGCCCTCCTCCGGCAGGCTACTACGAGCAGTACTTC.

This clone was seen a single time. The rearrangement uses TRBV7-8 and TRBJ1-2; D might be TRBD1 (5 bases). The germline V and J ends were trimmed by 1 base and 2 bases, with 8 bases remaining between them. This CDR3 comprises 14 residues. Germline V gene data show CDR1 as SGHVS and CDR2 as FQNEAQ. Here the CDR3 reads CASSLERGNYGYTF. The DNA of the CDR3 is TGTGCCAGCAGCTTAGAAAGGGGAAACTATGGCTACACCTTC.